The TCR beta chain under discussion was sequenced for a study of blood T cells in healthy people across ages. PCR was performed a second time for roughly 7 to 11 cycles using a sample-barcoded 5' primer and a J-beta primer mix. TCRdb recomputed calls from the 5' RACE reads with MiXCR, one row per CDR3 protein. The sample yields some 790,000 distinct CDR3 sequences, around 30% seen once. CDR3 length: 15 residues. Looked up from germline, CDR1 is MDHEN and CDR2 is SYDVKM. Trimming took off 7 bases at V and 0 bases at J, with 16 bases between the two ends. This clonotype was recorded at least ten times. The material sequenced was blood. This chain joins TRBV28 and TRBJ2-7; D gene ambiguous. The sequence was obtained from a woman aged 80 or over in good health. CDR3 sequence: CASKTLWRGSYEQYF. In DNA form, the CDR3 reads TGTGCCAGCAAAACCCTCTGGAGAGGCTCCTACGAGCAGTACTTC.